The source of this T cell receptor beta chain is a study of cytomegalovirus exposure and HLA in healthy donors. Assay used: immunoSEQ multiplex PCR; TCRdb lists only in-frame clones, some missing. The top ten clones hold around 0.8% of a sample with about 360,000 clones, roughly 90% of them seen once. The germline V gene encodes CDR1 MNHNS and CDR2 SASEGT. J was trimmed by 1 base and V by 2 bases; bases with no gene match: 2. There are 15 residues in the CDR3. The chain carries TRBV6-1 and TRBJ1-1; 9 nucleotides align to TRBD1. The source is a woman under 30 in good health and CMV-seronegative. The sequencing input was PBMCs. Here the CDR3 reads CASSEPGQGNTEAFF. Written as DNA, the CDR3 is TGTGCCAGCAGTGAACCGGGACAGGGGAACACTGAAGCTTTCTTT.